This is a list of T cell receptor beta chains from one sample in a study of cytomegalovirus exposure and HLA in healthy donors. Method: immunoSEQ multiplex PCR; TCRdb's copy keeps in-frame clones and lacks some. The sample contains some 100,000 clones, 70% to 80% of which appear only once. The material sequenced was PBMCs. The receptors come from a female donor in good health and CMV-seropositive. CDR3s leave out the opening cysteine and the closing phenylalanine or tryptophan. The order of the fields is clone size, V gene, CDR3 protein. Expanded clones get a size class; other rows say once, few or many, or leave the size out.

once	TRBV27	ASRGWGLLEGYT
NA	TRBV9	ASSAGDRSADTQY
NA	TRBV5-6	ASSPGTRVQETQY
once	TRBV9	ASSAFSGSGNTIY
once	TRBV30	ARRRGGYNEQF
NA	TRBV19	ASSMRQDNTDTQY
NA	TRBV28	ASSRPRGASYEQY
NA	TRBV18	ASQNTEAF
NA	TRBV28	ASGALGNEQF
NA	TRBV11-2	ASSLLGGSSGRADTQY
NA	TRBV2	ASSDSSGGDIRERETQY
once	TRBV5-8	ASSEGTSGYNEQF
NA	TRBV4-1	ASSQTDSTPNYGYT
NA	TRBV27	ASSSSGGSYEQY
NA	TRBV15	ATSKDRGAYEQY
NA	TRBV5-4	ASSISGSSYNEQF
NA	TRBV10-3	AMGGGLNTEAF
NA	TRBV5-1	ASSLKGASTDTQY
NA	TRBV5-1	ASSYGQLTPGSSGANGLT
NA	TRBV11-2	ASSLVGGRVRRATGELF
NA	TRBV6-4	ASSATSGSFNEQF
NA	TRBV29-1	SVASASETQY
once	TRBV11-2	ASSSHRTDAYEQY
NA	TRBV5-1	ASSFSDRGTDTQY
few	TRBV6-5	ASSLPGPNEKLF
NA	TRBV4-1	ASSQDPPTSGSSREQY